The 32 T cell receptor beta chains reported below all come from one sample, sequenced in a study of OX40 agonist ivuxolimab in advanced cancers. The assay was immunoSEQ multiplex PCR, and TCRdb's table has in-frame clones only and misses some. The profile shows tens of thousands of clones, 75% to 90% of them singletons. Specimen: CD4+ or CD8+ T cells sorted from blood, collected in a trial of the OX40 agonist ivuxolimab. These receptor sequences come from an adult with an advanced solid tumor such as melanoma, head and neck, liver or kidney cancer.

The rearrangement links TRBV5-1 to TRBJ2-3; unclear D gene. Germline CDR1 reads SGHRS; CDR2 reads YFSETQ. V gave up 6 bases and J gave up 4 bases, with 6 bases separating them. The CDR3 totals 11 residues. CDR3 amino acids: CASKESDTQYF. In nucleotides, the CDR3 is TGCGCCAGCAAGGAATCAGATACGCAGTATTTT. Looking up the rest from reference TRBV5-1 and TRBJ2-3 gives the full variable domain: KAGVTQTPRYLIKTRGQQVTLSCSPISGHRSVSWYQQTPGQGLQFLFEYFSETQRNKGNFPGRFSGRQFSNSRSEMNVSTLELGDSALYLCASKESDTQYFGPGTRLTVL.

V and J are TRBV4-2 and TRBJ2-7, with 10 bases that match TRBD1. The V gene end was trimmed by 4 bases and the J gene end by 4 bases; junction bases not matched to a gene: 7. The germline V gene has CDR1 LGHNA and CDR2 YNFKEQ. This CDR3 is 15 amino acids long. The CDR3 sequence: CASSLVPGQGYEQYF. CDR3 coding DNA: TGTGCCAGCAGCCTCGTCCCGGGACAGGGGTACGAGCAGTACTTC.

A single count supports this clone. J is TRBJ2-7 and V is TRBV13; possible D gene TRBD1, 6 bases. The germline gives CDR1 PRHDT, CDR2 FYEKMQ (reference sequence). The length of the CDR3 is 15 residues. V was pared by 5 bases and J by 6 bases, with 20 bases between. The CDR3 coding sequence is TGTGCCAGCAGCCCAGGGGCTGGGGCGTGGAGCGAGCAGTACTTC. Translated, it gives CASSPGAGAWSEQYF.

The rearrangement links TRBV20-1 to TRBJ2-1, with D unresolved. In germline, CDR1 is DFQATT, CDR2 SNEGSKA (reference sequence). The CDR3 extends over 10 amino acids. Trimming took off 3 bases at V and 8 bases at J, with 5 bases between the two ends. The CDR3 DNA follows: TGCAGTGCTAGTTACCATGAGCAGTTCTTC. It translates to CSASYHEQFF.

The chain uses TRBV19 and TRBJ2-7; TRBD1 matches 7 bases. V trimming: 3 bases; J trimming: 0 bases; junction bases outside the gene matches: 5. The CDR3 is 15 amino acids. CDR1 is LNHDA, CDR2 SQIVND, per germline (reference sequence). In nucleotides, the CDR3 is TGTGCCAGTAGTATTGGACAGGCCTACTCCTACGAGCAGTACTTC. Encoded protein: CASSIGQAYSYEQYF. Together with reference TRBV19 and TRBJ2-7, the CDR3 gives the full variable domain: DGGITQSPKYLFRKEGQNVTLSCEQNLNHDAMYWYRQDPGQGLRLIYYSQIVNDFQKGDIAEGYSVSREKKESFPLTVTSAQKNPTAFYLCASSIGQAYSYEQYFGPGTRLTVT.

This chain uses TRBV5-1 with TRBJ2-7; TRBD1 might be the D (5 bases). The CDR3 extends over 14 amino acids. V lost 4 bases, J lost 5 bases, and 16 bases lay in between. Per germline, CDR1 SGHRS and CDR2 YFSETQ. The CDR3 nucleotides read TGCGCCAGCAGCGACCCGCAAGGGGCTAACGAGCAGTACTTC. Its translation: CASSDPQGANEQYF.

The chain joins TRBV5-5 to TRBJ2-2, with a tentative D call TRBD2 (5 bases). The ends were cut back, 2 bases at V and 9 bases at J, with 8 bases in the middle. Germline CDR1 and CDR2: SGHKS and YYEKEE (reference sequence). The CDR3 runs 12 residues. CDR3 coding DNA: TGTGCCAGCAGCTTTAAGGACTGGGAGCTGTTTTTT. Protein product: CASSFKDWELFF.

The J gene is TRBJ1-3, the V gene TRBV7-9, with no clear D. With 5 bases removed from V and 5 bases from J, the gap between germline ends came to 16 bases. This CDR3 contains 15 residues. In germline, CDR1 is SEHNR, CDR2 FQNEAQ (reference sequence). DNA of the CDR3: TGTGCCAGCAGCCCAGAGGTGGGGTCACGAAACACCATATATTTT. Protein product: CASSPEVGSRNTIYF.

The chain carries TRBV7-2 and TRBJ1-2; D is perhaps TRBD1 (6 bases). CDR1 and CDR2 (germline): SGHTA, FQGNSA. This CDR3 is built from 13 residues. V was cut by 1 base and J by 8 bases, with 11 bases left in between. Written as DNA, the CDR3 is TGTGCCAGCAGCTTAGACAGGGCAGCGGGCTACACCTTC. Residues: CASSLDRAAGYTF.

The chain carries TRBV15 and TRBJ2-1, with D unresolved. The germline V and J ends were trimmed by 1 base and 4 bases, with 14 bases remaining between them. This CDR3 contains 16 residues. Germline CDR1 and CDR2: LNHNV and YYDKDF (reference sequence). CDR3 nucleotide sequence: TGTGCCACCAGCAGAGCCCTAGAGGTAGTGTACAATGAGCAGTTCTTC. Translating it yields CATSRALEVVYNEQFF. Full variable domain (remainder filled in from reference TRBV15 and TRBJ2-1): DAMVIQNPRYQVTQFGKPVTLSCSQTLNHNVMYWYQQKSSQAPKLLFHYYDKDFNNEADTPDNFQSRRPNTSFCFLDIRSPGLGDTAMYLCATSRALEVVYNEQFFGPGTRLTVL.

This chain joins TRBV29-1 and TRBJ2-7; 7 bases are shared with TRBD1. The germline V gene has CDR1 SQVTM and CDR2 ANQGSEA. The J segment lost 9 bases and the V segment lost 7 bases, leaving 12 bases of the junction unmatched. The CDR3 consists of 12 residues. CDR3 amino acids: CSAGTGASVQYF. In DNA form, the CDR3 reads TGCAGCGCCGGAACAGGGGCGTCCGTGCAGTACTTC.

The chain is built from TRBV28 and TRBJ2-5; D is ambiguous. V lost 7 bases and J lost 3, with 12 bases in between. The germline CDR1 and CDR2 sequences are MDHEN and SYDVKM. CDR3 size: 13 residues. The CDR3 nucleotides are TGTGCCAGCAACTCTCACGGCAAAGAGACCCAGTACTTC. Amino acid sequence: CASNSHGKETQYF.

This rearrangement joins TRBV28 to TRBJ1-5; TRBD1 might be the D (5 bases). CDR3 size: 14 residues. Germline CDR1 is MDHEN and CDR2 is SYDVKM. V dropped 6 bases and J dropped 7 bases, with 16 bases sitting between them. Here the CDR3 reads CASRTGGLYQPQHF. The CDR3 DNA reads as TGTGCCAGCAGGACTGGGGGGTTATACCAGCCCCAGCATTTT.

The V and J genes are TRBV6-1 and TRBJ2-7, with TRBD1 matching 7 bases. V lost 3 bases to trimming and J lost 3 bases; unmatched junction nucleotides: 5. Germline V lookup: CDR1 MNHNS, CDR2 SASEGT. This CDR3 has 14 amino acids. The CDR3 coding sequence is TGTGCCAGCAGTGAGGGACAGCTAGTCTACGAGCAGTACTTC. It codes for CASSEGQLVYEQYF.

The rearrangement links TRBV5-1 to TRBJ2-3; TRBD2 is a possible D gene (6 bases). The germline V gene encodes CDR1 SGHRS and CDR2 YFSETQ. V was clipped by 6 bases and J by 3 bases, with 14 bases between them. This CDR3 spans 14 amino acids. The CDR3 loop is CASNGGTQTDTQYF. The CDR3 nucleotides read TGCGCCAGCAATGGGGGGACTCAAACAGATACGCAGTATTTT.

CDR3 in DNA: TGTGCCAGCAGTTACTCTACAGGGGGGTTCACTGAAGCTTTCTTT. It yields the protein CASSYSTGGFTEAFF. This chain uses TRBV6-5 with TRBJ1-1, with 8 positions matching TRBD1. V lost 0 bases and J lost 4; bases outside the gene matches: 4. This CDR3 has 15 residues. Germline V CDR1 and CDR2: MNHEY, SVGAGI.

The chain combines TRBV6-1 with TRBJ1-1; no firm D call. The CDR3 sequence is 14 residues long. The V end was cut by 5 bases, the J end by 3 bases, with 13 bases between. The germline V gene encodes CDR1 MNHNS and CDR2 SASEGT. The CDR3 reads CASSLHTQYTEAFF. CDR3 DNA: TGTGCCAGCAGTCTTCATACACAATACACTGAAGCTTTCTTT.

This chain uses TRBV4-1 with TRBJ1-5; 8 bases are a match to TRBD1. There are 17 residues in the CDR3. Germline lookup yields CDR1 MGHRA and CDR2 YSYEKL. V gave up 1 base and J gave up 1 base; unmatched junction bases: 6. The CDR3 loop is CASSQGDRRFSNQPQHF. The DNA for the CDR3 is TGCGCCAGCAGCCAAGGGGACAGGCGGTTCAGCAATCAGCCCCAGCATTTT.

V gene TRBV11-3 combines with J gene TRBJ2-2; possibly TRBD1 for D (6 bases). The V end lost 4 bases, the J end lost 5 bases, and 11 bases lay between the germline ends. The CDR3 covers 14 residues. Germline CDR1 is SGHNT and CDR2 is YENEEA. The CDR3 sequence is CASSSDSVTGELFF. CDR3 sequence (DNA): TGTGCCAGCAGCTCGGACAGTGTGACCGGGGAGCTGTTTTTT.

The V call is TRBV6-1, the J call TRBJ1-2; a possible D gene is TRBD1 (6 bases). Germline assignment: CDR1 MNHNS and CDR2 SASEGT. V was clipped by 5 bases and J by 6 bases, with 13 bases between them. The CDR3 runs 13 residues. This CDR3 reads CASSIQGTDGYTF. CDR3 bases: TGTGCCAGCAGTATACAGGGAACTGATGGCTACACCTTC.

The chain links TRBV9 to TRBJ2-1; tentatively, D is TRBD1 (6 bases). Trimming shortened V by 2 bases and J by 9 bases, and 15 bases separated the two germline ends. The CDR3 is made up of 14 amino acids. CDR1 is SGDLS and CDR2 is YYNGEE in the germline V gene. CDR3 region: CASSVWGLSGEQFF. The CDR3, as DNA: TGTGCCAGCAGCGTCTGGGGGCTAAGCGGTGAGCAGTTCTTC.

The rearrangement links TRBV9 to TRBJ1-5, with D unresolved. Trimming shortened V by 2 bases and J by 3 bases, and 9 bases separated the two germline ends. The germline V gene encodes CDR1 SGDLS and CDR2 YYNGEE. CDR3 size: 14 residues. The CDR3 region has the DNA TGTGCCAGCAGCGTTGACCCACACAATCAGCCCCAGCATTTT. Protein sequence: CASSVDPHNQPQHF.

The chain combines TRBV28 with TRBJ1-2; TRBD1 matches at 7 bases. The germline V gene has CDR1 MDHEN and CDR2 SYDVKM. Unmatched junction bases numbered 9, after V lost 3 bases and J lost 2 bases. The CDR3 is 16 residues long. CDR3 sequence (DNA): TGTGCCAGCAGTTTTCCCGCACAGGGGCCAAACTATGGCTACACCTTC. Protein: CASSFPAQGPNYGYTF.

The chain employs TRBV9 and TRBJ1-2, with 7 bases lining up with TRBD1. Germline values: CDR1 SGDLS, CDR2 YYNGEE. The CDR3 has 14 residues. The V segment lost 3 bases and the J segment 8 bases; nucleotides outside the gene matches: 10. The CDR3 sequence: CASSASQGRVGYTF. In DNA, the CDR3 is TGTGCCAGCAGCGCCTCACAGGGGAGGGTAGGCTACACCTTC.

The gene calls are TRBV6-6 and TRBJ2-7, with a possible D match to TRBD2 (7 bases). CDR3 length equals 13 residues. The germline V and J ends were trimmed by 7 bases and 3 bases, with 13 bases remaining between them. Germline values: CDR1 MNHNY, CDR2 SVGAGI (reference sequence). CDR3 residues: CASNGGGGYEQYF. The CDR3 DNA follows: TGTGCCAGCAACGGGGGAGGGGGCTACGAGCAGTACTTC.

Only a few counts were recorded for this clone. V usage is TRBV27 and J usage is TRBJ1-2; D ambiguous. The CDR3 has 14 residues. Germline V lookup: CDR1 MNHEY, CDR2 SMNVEV (reference sequence). The V gene lost 6 bases and the J gene lost 6 bases, with 17 bases spanning the gap. This CDR3 is CASSPSQRGNGYTF. CDR3 nucleotide sequence: TGTGCCAGCAGCCCTTCCCAACGTGGTAATGGCTACACCTTC.

This chain links TRBV28 with TRBJ1-2; maybe TRBD1 (5 bases). The V and J ends lost 6 bases and 8 bases respectively, with 19 bases between them. The CDR3 totals 14 residues. Per the germline V gene, CDR1 is MDHEN and CDR2 is SYDVKM. CDR3 sequence (DNA): TGTGCCAGCAGATTCGGGGGACCCCTCGGCGGCTACACCTTC. Translated, it gives CASRFGGPLGGYTF.

The J gene is TRBJ1-2, the V gene TRBV28; 10 nucleotides match TRBD1. The ends lost 8 bases at V and 8 bases at J; junction bases unmatched: 8. This CDR3 spans 13 amino acids. From germline, CDR1 is MDHEN and CDR2 SYDVKM. The CDR3: CASSRGTGAGYTF. The DNA of the CDR3 is TGTGCCAGCTCCAGGGGGACAGGGGCCGGCTACACCTTC.

This rearrangement joins TRBV15 to TRBJ2-7; D unresolved. Germline CDR1 is LNHNV and CDR2 is YYDKDF (reference sequence). V was clipped by 8 bases and J by 2 bases, with 13 bases between them. This CDR3 comprises 13 residues. The CDR3 nucleotides read TGTGCCACCGGTTTGGGCGCCACCTACGAGCAGTACTTC. This translates into CATGLGATYEQYF.

This clone was detected only once. Here the CDR3 DNA reads TGTGCCAGCAGTTACGGGACAGGACAAGAGACCCAGTACTTC. Translation: CASSYGTGQETQYF. The genes are TRBV2 and TRBJ2-5, with 8 nucleotides matching TRBD1. CDR3 size: 14 residues. The trim removed 5 bases at V and 2 bases at J, leaving 4 bases unmatched. Germline V gene sequence: CDR1 SNHLY, CDR2 FYNNEI.

V gene TRBV5-1 combines with J gene TRBJ2-5, with TRBD2 as a possible D gene (6 bases). V gave up 6 bases and J gave up 4 bases, with 13 bases separating them. This CDR3 is built from 13 residues. Germline V CDR1 and CDR2: SGHRS, YFSETQ. The DNA for the CDR3 is TGCGCCAGCAAGAGAGCGGGCGCAGAGACCCAGTACTTC. It translates to CASKRAGAETQYF.

This clone was seen just once. The V call is TRBV5-1, the J call TRBJ2-3, with 7 nucleotides matching TRBD2. V lost 3 bases, J lost 4 bases, and 5 bases stayed unmatched. The CDR3 is made up of 14 amino acids. Per the germline V gene, CDR1 is SGHRS and CDR2 is YFSETQ. CDR3: CASSSQRGSDTQYF. CDR3 sequence (DNA): TGCGCCAGCAGCTCACAGCGGGGCTCAGATACGCAGTATTTT.